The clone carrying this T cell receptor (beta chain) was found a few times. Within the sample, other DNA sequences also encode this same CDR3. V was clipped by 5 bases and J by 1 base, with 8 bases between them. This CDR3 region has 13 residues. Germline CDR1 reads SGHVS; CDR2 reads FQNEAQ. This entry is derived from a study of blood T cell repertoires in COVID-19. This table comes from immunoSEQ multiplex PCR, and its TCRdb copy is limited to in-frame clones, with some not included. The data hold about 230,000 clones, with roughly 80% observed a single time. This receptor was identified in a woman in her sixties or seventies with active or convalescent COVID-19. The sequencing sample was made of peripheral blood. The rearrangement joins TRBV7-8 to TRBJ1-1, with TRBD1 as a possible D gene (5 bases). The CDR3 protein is CASSVQGNTEAFF. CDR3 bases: TGTGCCAGCAGCGTTCAGGGGAACACTGAAGCTTTCTTT.